Listed below are T cell receptor beta chains from one sample, sequenced in a study of T cell changes during pregnancy in multiple sclerosis. Profiling relied on immunoSEQ multiplex PCR, and the TCRdb table lists in-frame clones only, not all of them. The profile covers about 100,000 clones, with about 94% appearing a single time and around 0.96% taken by the ten largest. This material consisted of peripheral blood, taken before pregnancy. The receptors were gathered from a female donor with multiple sclerosis, enrolled in a pregnancy study. Each CDR3 is given with its conserved first and last residue. Fields, in order: V gene, CDR3 protein.

V gene: TRBV10-3; CDR3 protein: CAISESSEREQFF
V gene: TRBV6-1; CDR3 protein: CASSDEDRGPFFAYGYTF
V gene: TRBV7-9; CDR3 protein: CASSLLRQGGETQYF
V gene: TRBV9; CDR3 protein: CASSVSGQGAEAFF
V gene: TRBV6-5; CDR3 protein: CASSTTGVGYNEQFF
V gene: TRBV19; CDR3 protein: CASSIGQGAQAEQFF
V gene: TRBV9; CDR3 protein: CASSSLNTGELFF
V gene: TRBV30; CDR3 protein: CAWGVGQRNQPQHF
V gene: TRBV28; CDR3 protein: CASSSPLLTGTFNYEQYF
V gene: TRBV25-1; CDR3 protein: CASSEQRSPNQPQHF
V gene: TRBV19; CDR3 protein: CASRPPGTYPYEQYF
V gene: TRBV30; CDR3 protein: CAWSTLGSGRHDTGELFF
V gene: TRBV18; CDR3 protein: CASSPGAYPYEQYF
V gene: TRBV7-8; CDR3 protein: CASSLGGFSGTNEQFF
V gene: TRBV10-1; CDR3 protein: CASSETGRSGNTIYF
V gene: TRBV19; CDR3 protein: CASSSRLGANEQFF
V gene: TRBV19; CDR3 protein: CASRNRDRGFSHYGYTF
V gene: TRBV6-5; CDR3 protein: CASSYPGGAGYTF
V gene: TRBV19; CDR3 protein: CASSIGRGRENTIYF
V gene: TRBV4-1; CDR3 protein: CASSQAMVSVQGIYEQYF
V gene: TRBV28; CDR3 protein: CASSLPRNEQFF
V gene: TRBV27; CDR3 protein: CASSLIRSPYEQYF
V gene: TRBV28; CDR3 protein: CASSFQGNSYNEQFF
V gene: TRBV5-1; CDR3 protein: CASTTARTGANVLTF
V gene: TRBV4-2; CDR3 protein: CASSQGEGEKLFF
V gene: TRBV11-2; CDR3 protein: CASSLAGFGQNHNEQFF
V gene: TRBV4-3; CDR3 protein: CASSYGTGSYEQYF
V gene: TRBV2; CDR3 protein: CASTGSGRLNEQFF
V gene: TRBV6-5; CDR3 protein: CASRRTGGNTGELFF
V gene: TRBV18; CDR3 protein: CASSLKTGGNTEAFF
V gene: TRBV18; CDR3 protein: CASSPPSAPGSYNEQFF
V gene: TRBV19; CDR3 protein: CASTSPLRSSGANVLTF